This TCR beta chain is drawn from a study of blood T cells in healthy people across ages. Together with a sample-barcoded 5' primer, a J-beta primer mix was included in a second PCR lasting roughly 6 to 12 cycles. TCRdb passed the 5' RACE reads through MiXCR, listing each CDR3 protein once. Of approximately 680,000 distinct CDR3 sequences in the sample, about 30% were seen once. After removal of 8 bases from V and 1 base from J, the junction contained 7 bases not matched to a gene. Per germline, CDR1 SGHAT and CDR2 FQNNGV. The CDR3 runs to 14 residues. Sequenced material: blood. The TCR comes from a woman older than 75 in good health. The chain has TRBV11-2 and TRBJ2-5, with 7 bases that match TRBD1. Written as DNA, the CDR3 is TGTGCCAGCCAAACTACAGGGGCCCAAGAGACCCAGTACTTC. Translating gives CASQTTGAQETQYF.